This TCR beta chain stems from a study of blood T cell repertoires in COVID-19. Germline CDR1 and CDR2: SGHDT and YYEEEE. The CDR3 has 12 residues. With 3 bases removed from V and 4 bases from J, the gap between germline ends came to 7 bases. Sequencing used immunoSEQ multiplex PCR; TCRdb keeps in-frame clones, though not all of them. The data hold tens of thousands of clones, with about 88% observed a single time. The sequence was collected from a human donor in a cohort sampled during active COVID-19. The donor label of this sample is uncertain. The chain employs TRBV5-6 and TRBJ1-2; D is uncertain. The sequenced material came from peripheral blood. The CDR3 bases are TGTGCCAGCAGCTCGGGAGGCTATGGCTACACCTTC. Translating gives CASSSGGYGYTF.